This TCR beta chain emerged from a study of monozygotic twins with inflammatory bowel disease. Study conclusions and caveats: Among twins, concordant and discordant pairs did not differ in repertoire similarity, possibly from limited power.

Notes on this clonotype: Its antigen is not identified.

Nested amplification of TCRalpha and TCRbeta cDNA involved two PCRs of around 16 and 10 cycles. TCRdb re-called the 5' RACE reads and gives one entry per CDR3 protein, without DNA. The sample table sets out around 380,000 distinct CDR3 sequences. Germline assignment: CDR1 KGHDR and CDR2 SFDVKD. The CDR3 has 16 amino acids. The sequenced sample was blood. The chain joins TRBV24-1 to TRBJ1-1; absent DNA, TCRdb's TRBD1 call cannot be checked. This TCR was recovered from a human donor with ulcerative colitis or Crohn's disease, or a healthy co-twin of an affected twin (not recorded which). CDR3 in amino acids: CATSDAGQGAATEAFF.